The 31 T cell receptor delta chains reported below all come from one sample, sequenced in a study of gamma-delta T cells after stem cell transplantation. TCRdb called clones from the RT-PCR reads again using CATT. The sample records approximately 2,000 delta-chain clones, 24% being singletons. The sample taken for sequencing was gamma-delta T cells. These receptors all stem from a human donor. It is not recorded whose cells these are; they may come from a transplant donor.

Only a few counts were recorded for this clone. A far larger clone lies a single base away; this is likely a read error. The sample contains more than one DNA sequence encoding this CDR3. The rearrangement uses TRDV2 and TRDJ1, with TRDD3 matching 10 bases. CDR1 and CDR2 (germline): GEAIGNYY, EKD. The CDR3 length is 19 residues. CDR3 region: CACDTVSIRGIRLTDKLIF. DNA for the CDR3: TGTGCCTGTGACACCGTATCAATCCGGGGGATACGCTTGACCGATAAGCTCATCTTT.

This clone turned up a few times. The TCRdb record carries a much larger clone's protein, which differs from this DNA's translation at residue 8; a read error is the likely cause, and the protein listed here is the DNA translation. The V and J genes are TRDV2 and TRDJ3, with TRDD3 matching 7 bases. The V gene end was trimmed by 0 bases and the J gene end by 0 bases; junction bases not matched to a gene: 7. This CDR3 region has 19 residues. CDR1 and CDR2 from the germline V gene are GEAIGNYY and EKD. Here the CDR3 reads CACDTGGMTPSWDTRQMFF. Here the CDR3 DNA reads TGTGCCTGTGACACCGGGGGGATGACCCCCTCCTGGGACACCCGACAGATGTTTTTC.

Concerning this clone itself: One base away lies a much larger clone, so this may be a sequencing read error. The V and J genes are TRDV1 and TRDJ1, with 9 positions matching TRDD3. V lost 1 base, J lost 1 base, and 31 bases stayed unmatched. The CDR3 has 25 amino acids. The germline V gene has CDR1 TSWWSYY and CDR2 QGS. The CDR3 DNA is TGTGCTCTTGGGGAACCCACAGCCTTCCTGGTTTCTTACTGGGGGACACTTTTCTCCACCGATAAACTCATCTTT. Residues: CALGEPTAFLVSYWGTLFSTDKLIF.

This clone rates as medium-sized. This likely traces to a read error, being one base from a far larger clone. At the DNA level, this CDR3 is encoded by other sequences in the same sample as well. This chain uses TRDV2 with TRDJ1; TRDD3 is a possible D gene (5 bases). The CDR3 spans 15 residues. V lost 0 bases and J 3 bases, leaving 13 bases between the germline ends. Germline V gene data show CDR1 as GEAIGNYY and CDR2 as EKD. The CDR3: CACDTLGDTSDKLIF. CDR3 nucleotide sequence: TGTGCCTGTGACACCCTGGGAGATACTTCCGATAAACTCATCTTT.

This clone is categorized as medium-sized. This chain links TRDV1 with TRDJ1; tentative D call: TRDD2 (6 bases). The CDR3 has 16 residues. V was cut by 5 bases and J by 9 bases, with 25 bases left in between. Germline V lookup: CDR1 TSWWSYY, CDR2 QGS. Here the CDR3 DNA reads TGTGCTCTTGGGTCGCTCCTACGTCTACGCCCGAGAGAACTCATCTTT. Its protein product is CALGSLLRLRPRELIF.

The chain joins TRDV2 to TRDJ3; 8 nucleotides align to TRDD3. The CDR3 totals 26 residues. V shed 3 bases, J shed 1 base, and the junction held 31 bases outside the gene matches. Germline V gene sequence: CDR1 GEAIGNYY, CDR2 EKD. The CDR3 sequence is CACDPLTTGGPFPLTTSSWDTRQMFF. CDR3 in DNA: TGTGCCTGTGACCCATTAACAACTGGGGGGCCCTTCCCCTTAACTACTTCTTCCTGGGACACCCGACAGATGTTTTTC.

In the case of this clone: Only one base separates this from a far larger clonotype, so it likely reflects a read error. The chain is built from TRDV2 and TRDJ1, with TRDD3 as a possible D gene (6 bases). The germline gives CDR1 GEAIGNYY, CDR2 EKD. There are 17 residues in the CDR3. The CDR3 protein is CACDSVVGAQYTDKPIF. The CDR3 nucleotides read TGTGCCTGTGACTCGGTCGTGGGGGCCCAGTACACCGATAAACCCATCTTT.

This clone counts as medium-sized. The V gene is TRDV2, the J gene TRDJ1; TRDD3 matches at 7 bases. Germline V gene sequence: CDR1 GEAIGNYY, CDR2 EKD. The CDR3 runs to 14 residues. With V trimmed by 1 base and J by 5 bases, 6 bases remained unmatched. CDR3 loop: CACDTLLGGDKLIF. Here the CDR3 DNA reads TGTGCCTGTGACACGTTGCTGGGGGGAGATAAACTCATCTTT.

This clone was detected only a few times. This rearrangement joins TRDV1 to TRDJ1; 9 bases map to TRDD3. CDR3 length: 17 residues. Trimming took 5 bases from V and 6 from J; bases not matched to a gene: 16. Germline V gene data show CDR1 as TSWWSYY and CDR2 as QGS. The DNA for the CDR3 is TGTGCTCTTGGGAGTGACCTCCCCTTACTGGGGGACCATAAACTCATCTTT. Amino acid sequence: CALGSDLPLLGDHKLIF.

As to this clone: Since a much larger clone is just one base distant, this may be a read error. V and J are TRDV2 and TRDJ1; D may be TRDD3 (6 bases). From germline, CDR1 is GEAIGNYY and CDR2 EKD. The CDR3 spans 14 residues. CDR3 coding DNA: TGTGCCTGTGACCCCTGGGGCCACTCCGATAAACCCATCTTT. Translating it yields CACDPWGHSDKPIF.

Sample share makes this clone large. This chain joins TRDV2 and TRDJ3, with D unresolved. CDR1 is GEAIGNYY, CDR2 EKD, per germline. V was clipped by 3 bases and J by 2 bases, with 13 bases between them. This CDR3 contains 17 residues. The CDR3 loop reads CACDPLKWTWDTRQMFF. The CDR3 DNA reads TGTGCCTGTGACCCGCTTAAATGGACCTGGGACACCCGACAGATGTTTTTC.

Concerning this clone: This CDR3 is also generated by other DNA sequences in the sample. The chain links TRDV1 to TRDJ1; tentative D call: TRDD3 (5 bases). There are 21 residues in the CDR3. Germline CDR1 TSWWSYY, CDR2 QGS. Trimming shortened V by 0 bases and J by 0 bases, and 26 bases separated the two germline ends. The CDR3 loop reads CALGELTPPLYRLGYTDKLIF. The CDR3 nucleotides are TGTGCTCTTGGGGAACTTACCCCCCCCCTTTACAGGCTGGGCTACACCGATAAACTCATCTTT.

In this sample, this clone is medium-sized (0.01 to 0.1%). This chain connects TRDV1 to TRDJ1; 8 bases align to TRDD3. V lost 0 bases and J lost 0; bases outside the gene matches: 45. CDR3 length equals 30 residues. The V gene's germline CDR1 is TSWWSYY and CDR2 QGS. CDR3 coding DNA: TGTGCTCTTGGGGAACTAGGTCCGCTCTTAGGGCCTTCCCGTGTTAAGTCGCGCATCTGGGGGACCCCGTACACCGATAAACTCATCTTT. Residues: CALGELGPLLGPSRVKSRIWGTPYTDKLIF.

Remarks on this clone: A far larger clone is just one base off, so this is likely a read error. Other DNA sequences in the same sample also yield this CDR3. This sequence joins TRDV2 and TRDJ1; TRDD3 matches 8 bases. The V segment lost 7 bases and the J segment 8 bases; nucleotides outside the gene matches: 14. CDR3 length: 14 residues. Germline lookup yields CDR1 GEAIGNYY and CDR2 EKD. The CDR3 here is CACDALTGGLKLIF. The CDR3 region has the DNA TGTGCCTGCGACGCTCTAACTGGGGGTCTAAAACTCATCTTT.

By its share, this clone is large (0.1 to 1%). CDR3 DNA: TGTGCCTGTGATCTGAGTACTGGGGGATACGCGTCCTGGGACACCCGACAGATGTTTTTC. Translated, it gives CACDLSTGGYASWDTRQMFF. J is TRDJ3 and V is TRDV2; 13 bases line up with TRDD3. The CDR3 has 20 amino acids. Germline V gene lookup returns CDR1 GEAIGNYY and CDR2 EKD. The ends lost 4 bases at V and 1 base at J; junction bases unmatched: 9.

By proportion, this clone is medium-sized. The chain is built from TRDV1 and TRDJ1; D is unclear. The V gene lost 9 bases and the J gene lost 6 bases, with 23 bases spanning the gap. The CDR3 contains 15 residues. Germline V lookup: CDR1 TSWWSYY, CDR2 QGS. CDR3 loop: CALSPRRLTTNKLIF. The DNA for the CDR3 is TGTGCTCTCTCCCCCCGGAGACTGACAACTAATAAACTCATCTTT.

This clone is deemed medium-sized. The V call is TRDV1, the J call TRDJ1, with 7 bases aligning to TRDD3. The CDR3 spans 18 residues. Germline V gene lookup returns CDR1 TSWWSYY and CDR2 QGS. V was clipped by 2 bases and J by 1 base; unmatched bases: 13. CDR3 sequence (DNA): TGTGCTCTTGGGGAAGGCTATCCGGGGGATCAGTGCACCGATAAACTCATCTTT. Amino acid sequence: CALGEGYPGDQCTDKLIF.

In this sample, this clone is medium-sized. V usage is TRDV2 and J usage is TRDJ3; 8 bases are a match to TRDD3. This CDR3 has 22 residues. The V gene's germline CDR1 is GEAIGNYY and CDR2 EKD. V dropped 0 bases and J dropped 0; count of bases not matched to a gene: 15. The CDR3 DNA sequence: TGTGCCTGTGACACCGCGGGTACTGGGGGTCACATCAGCTCCTGGGACACCCGACAGATGTTTTTC. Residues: CACDTAGTGGHISSWDTRQMFF.

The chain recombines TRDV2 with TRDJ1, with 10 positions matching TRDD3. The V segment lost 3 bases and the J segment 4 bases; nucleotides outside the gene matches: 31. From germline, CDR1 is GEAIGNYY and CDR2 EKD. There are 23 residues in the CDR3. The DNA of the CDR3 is TGTGCCTGTGACTCCGCGGATGGGGGATCGCGGATGGGGGATACCTCTTGGGTCGATAAACTCATCTTT. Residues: CACDSADGGSRMGDTSWVDKLIF.

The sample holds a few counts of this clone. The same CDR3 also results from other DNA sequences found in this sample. The CDR3 DNA sequence: TGTGCAGACCCCTTCCTACACTCCCCACCAGTACTGGGGATCCTGGGGTCCCTTTCCTCATTTGGGGATAAACTCATCTTT. Translated: CADPFLHSPPVLGILGSLSSFGDKLIF. The chain couples TRAV29/DV5 to TRDJ1; 9 bases are shared with TRDD2. This CDR3 has 27 residues. The germline V gene encodes CDR1 NSMFDY and CDR2 ISSIKDK. After removal of 6 bases from V and 5 bases from J, the junction contained 50 bases not matched to a gene.

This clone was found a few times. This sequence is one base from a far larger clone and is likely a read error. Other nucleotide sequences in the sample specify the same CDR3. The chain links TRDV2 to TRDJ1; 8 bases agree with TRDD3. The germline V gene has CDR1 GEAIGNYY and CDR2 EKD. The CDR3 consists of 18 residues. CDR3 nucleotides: TGTGCCTGTGAACTACTGGGGGTCGACCGCTCGTTTACCGATAAACTCATCTTC. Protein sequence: CACELLGVDRSFTDKLIF.

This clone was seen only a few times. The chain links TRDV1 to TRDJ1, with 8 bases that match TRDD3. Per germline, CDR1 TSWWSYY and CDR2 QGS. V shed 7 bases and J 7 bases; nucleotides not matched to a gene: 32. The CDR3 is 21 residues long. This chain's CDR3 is CALATPTPTSVLGARLTKLIF. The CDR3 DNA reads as TGTGCTCTTGCGACCCCTACCCCGACAAGCGTACTGGGGGCTAGGTTAACTAAACTCATCTTT.

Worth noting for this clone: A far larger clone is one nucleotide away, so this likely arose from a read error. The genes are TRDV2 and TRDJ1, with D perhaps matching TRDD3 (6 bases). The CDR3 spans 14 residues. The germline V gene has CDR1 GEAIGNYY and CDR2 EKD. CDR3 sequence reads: CACDRLGIADKPIF. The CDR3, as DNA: TGTGCCTGTGACAGGTTGGGGATTGCCGATAAACCCATCTTT.

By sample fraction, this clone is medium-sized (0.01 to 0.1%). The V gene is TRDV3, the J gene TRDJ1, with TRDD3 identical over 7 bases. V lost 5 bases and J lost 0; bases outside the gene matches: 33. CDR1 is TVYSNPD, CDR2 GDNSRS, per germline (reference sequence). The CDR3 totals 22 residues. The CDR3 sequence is CALKDAFVSLSHWGQYTDKLIF. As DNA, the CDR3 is TGTGCCCTAAAAGACGCTTTCGTAAGCTTGTCACACTGGGGACAATACACCGATAAACTCATCTTT.

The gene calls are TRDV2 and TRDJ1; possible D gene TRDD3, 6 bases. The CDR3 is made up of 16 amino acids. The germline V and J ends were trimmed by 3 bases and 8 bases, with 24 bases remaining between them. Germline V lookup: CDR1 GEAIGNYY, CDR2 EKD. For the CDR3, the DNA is TGTGCCTGTGACGCCCTAAACTGGGACAACGAACTCAAACTCATCTTT. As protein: CACDALNWDNELKLIF.

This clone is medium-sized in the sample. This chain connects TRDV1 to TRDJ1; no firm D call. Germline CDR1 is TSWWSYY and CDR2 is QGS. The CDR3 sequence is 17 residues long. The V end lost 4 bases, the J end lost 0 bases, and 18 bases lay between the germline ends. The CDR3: CALGAGARGCDTDKLIF. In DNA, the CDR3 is TGTGCTCTTGGGGCCGGGGCTCGGGGTTGTGACACCGATAAACTCATCTTT.

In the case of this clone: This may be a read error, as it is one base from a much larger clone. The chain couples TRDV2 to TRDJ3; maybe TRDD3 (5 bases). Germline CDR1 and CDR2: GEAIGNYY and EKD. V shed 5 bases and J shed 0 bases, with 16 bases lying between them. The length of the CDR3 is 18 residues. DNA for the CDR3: TGTGCCTGTGGCACTACGGGATGGAGCTCCTGGGACACCCGACAGATGTTTTTC. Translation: CACGTTGWSSWDTRQMFF.

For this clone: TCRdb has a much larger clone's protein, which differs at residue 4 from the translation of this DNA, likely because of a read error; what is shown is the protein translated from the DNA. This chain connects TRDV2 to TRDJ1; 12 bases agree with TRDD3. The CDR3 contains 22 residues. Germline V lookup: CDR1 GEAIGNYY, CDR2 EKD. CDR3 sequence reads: CACGTLSNWGIQSSPYTDKLIF. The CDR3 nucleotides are TGTGCCTGTGGCACCTTGTCGAACTGGGGGATACAAAGTTCCCCCTACACCGATAAACTCATCTTT.

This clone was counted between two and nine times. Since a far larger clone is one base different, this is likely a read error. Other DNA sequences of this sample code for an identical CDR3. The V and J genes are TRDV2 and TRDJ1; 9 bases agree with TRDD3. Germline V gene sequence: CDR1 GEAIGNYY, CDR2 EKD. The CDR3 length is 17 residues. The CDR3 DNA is TGCGCCTGTGACCCCTTGGGGGATAGCCGAAACACCGATAAACTCATCTTT. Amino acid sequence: CACDPLGDSRNTDKLIF.

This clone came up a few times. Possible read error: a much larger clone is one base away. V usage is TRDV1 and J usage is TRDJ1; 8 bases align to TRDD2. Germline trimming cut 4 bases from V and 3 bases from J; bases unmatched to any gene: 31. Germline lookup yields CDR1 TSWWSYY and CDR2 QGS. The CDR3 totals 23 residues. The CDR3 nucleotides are TGTGCTCTTGGGGGCACCCCGAGGACTTCCTACAAGTACTGGGTAAAGTTCGCCGATAAACTCATCTTT. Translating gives CALGGTPRTSYKYWVKFADKLIF.

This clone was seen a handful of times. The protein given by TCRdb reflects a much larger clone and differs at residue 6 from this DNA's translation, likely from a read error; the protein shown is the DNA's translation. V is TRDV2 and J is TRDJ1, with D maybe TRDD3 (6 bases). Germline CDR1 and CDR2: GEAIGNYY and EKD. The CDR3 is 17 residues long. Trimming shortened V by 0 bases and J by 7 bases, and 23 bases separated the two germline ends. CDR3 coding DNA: TGTGCCTGTGACACCCTCGTTTCGGAGGGTTTGGGGGGTAAACTCATCTTT. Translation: CACDTLVSEGLGGKLIF.